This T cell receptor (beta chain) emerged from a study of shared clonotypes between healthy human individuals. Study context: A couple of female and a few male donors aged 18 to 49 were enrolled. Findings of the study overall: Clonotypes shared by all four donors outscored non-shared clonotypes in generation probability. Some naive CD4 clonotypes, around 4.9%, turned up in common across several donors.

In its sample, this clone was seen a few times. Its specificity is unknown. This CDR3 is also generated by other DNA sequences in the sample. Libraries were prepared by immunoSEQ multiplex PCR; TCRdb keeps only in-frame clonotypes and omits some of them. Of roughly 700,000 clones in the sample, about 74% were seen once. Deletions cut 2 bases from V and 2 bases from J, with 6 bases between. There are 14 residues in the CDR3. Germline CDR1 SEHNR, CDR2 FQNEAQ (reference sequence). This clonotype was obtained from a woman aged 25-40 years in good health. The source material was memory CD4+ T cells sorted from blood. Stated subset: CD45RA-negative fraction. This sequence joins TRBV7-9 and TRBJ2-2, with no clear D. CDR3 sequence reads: CASSLTANTGELFF. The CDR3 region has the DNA TGTGCCAGCAGCTTAACGGCTAACACCGGGGAGCTGTTTTTT.